A selection of T cell receptor beta chains follows, all from one sample in a study of T cells in Graves' hyperthyroidism and ophthalmopathy. MiXCR, applied by TCRdb to the multiplex PCR reads, yields one record per CDR3 protein. The sample has under 350,000 distinct CDR3 sequences; about an eighth are singletons. The specimen was blood. These receptors came from a woman aged 30 to 39 with Graves' hyperthyroidism that later progressed to Graves' ophthalmopathy. CDR3s include the opening cysteine and the closing phenylalanine or tryptophan. D genes are given only for firm matches. Part of the rows lack a size; the others show once, few, many or a class for expanded clones.

clone_size	j_call	d_call	v_call	cdr3_nt	cdr3_aa
many	TRBJ2-1	.	TRBV27	TGTGCCAGCAGTTTACAGGGTTCGGGCTACAATGAGCAGTTCTTC	CASSLQGSGYNEQFF
few	TRBJ1-3	.	TRBV5-1	TGCGCCAGCAGCGCCGGACGGGGCTCTGGAAACACCATATATTTT	CASSAGRGSGNTIYF
many	TRBJ2-6	.	TRBV28	TGTGCCAGCAGTCCGGACGCGTGGGGTCAGGGGACTGGGGCCAACGTCCTGACTTTC	CASSPDAWGQGTGANVLTF
many	TRBJ2-5	.	TRBV7-8	TGTGCCAGCCGCAAGGATGGGGAGACCCAGTACTTC	CASRKDGETQYF
many	TRBJ2-7	.	TRBV7-6	TGTGCCAGCAGCGTTACCCGGGCCTACGAGCAGTACTTC	CASSVTRAYEQYF
.	TRBJ2-3	.	TRBV19	TGTGCCAGTAGTATGTGGCTAGGAGGTGCAGATACGCAGTATTTT	CASSMWLGGADTQYF
many	TRBJ2-2	.	TRBV7-2	TGTGCCAGCAGCTTAGTCAGGGGGGGAATCGGGGAGCTGTTTTTT	CASSLVRGGIGELFF
many	TRBJ2-3	.	TRBV12-5	TGTGCTAGTGGCCCGGGGGCGGGTTTCACAGATACGCAGTATTTT	CASGPGAGFTDTQYF
many	TRBJ2-5	.	TRBV7-2	TGTGCCAGCAGCTTCGTCTTTTTAGAGACCCAGTACTTC	CASSFVFLETQYF
many	TRBJ2-3	.	TRBV20-1	TGCAGTGTAAGGGTCTACACAGATACGCAGTATTTT	CSVRVYTDTQYF
few	TRBJ2-5	.	TRBV5-1	TGCGCCAGCAGCACCCAAGGGACGGTGGAGGGGACCCAGTACTTC	CASSTQGTVEGTQYF
many	TRBJ2-2	.	TRBV30	TGTGCCTGGATCAAGAGGGGTCCCGGGGAGCTGTTTTTT	CAWIKRGPGELFF
many	TRBJ2-1	TRBD1	TRBV12-3/TRBV12-4	TGTGCCAGCAGCCAAGGGGGCTTGCCTGAGCAGTTCTTC	CASSQGGLPEQFF
many	TRBJ2-3	.	TRBV7-9	TGTGCCAGCTCCCTTACAGCAGGCACAGATACGCAGTATTTT	CASSLTAGTDTQYF
many	TRBJ2-3	.	TRBV5-8	TGTGCCAGCAGCTTTGGTGGGAGTTCAGATACGCAGTATTTT	CASSFGGSSDTQYF
many	TRBJ2-3	.	TRBV7-3	TGTGCCAGCAGCTTCAGGGAAACCGATACGCAGTATTTT	CASSFRETDTQYF
.	TRBJ2-1	.	TRBV20-1	TGCAGTGCTAGAGTGTACGGGAGAGGTCTGGATGAGCAGTTCTTC	CSARVYGRGLDEQFF
.	TRBJ2-1	.	TRBV20-1	TGCAGTGCTAGAGATCTTTGGGACTCCCACAATGAGCAGTTCTTC	CSARDLWDSHNEQFF
many	TRBJ1-5	.	TRBV29-1	TGCAGCCCATCCTTCAATAGCAATCAGCCCCAGCATTTT	CSPSFNSNQPQHF
few	TRBJ2-7	.	TRBV6-1	TGTGCCAGCAGGAGAGGGCAGTCCTACGAGCAGTACTTC	CASRRGQSYEQYF
many	TRBJ2-7	TRBD2	TRBV20-1	TGCAGTGCTAGAGATAGCAGCGGGAGGGCCTCCTACGAGCAGTACTTC	CSARDSSGRASYEQYF
many	TRBJ1-2	TRBD1	TRBV9	TGTGCCAGCAGCGTAACAGGGGAATCTTGGTATGGCTACACCTTC	CASSVTGESWYGYTF
.	TRBJ1-4	.	TRBV9	TGTGCCAGCAGCGTAGGTATCGGGGTTCGAAGAGGTAATGAAAAACTGTTTTTT	CASSVGIGVRRGNEKLFF
many	TRBJ2-1	TRBD2	TRBV27	TGTGCCAGCAGGCTACTAGCGGTCTACAATGAGCAGTTCTTC	CASRLLAVYNEQFF
many	TRBJ2-1	.	TRBV7-2	TGTGCCAGCAGCCGAGGGGGGGAGCAGTTCTTC	CASSRGGEQFF
.	TRBJ2-7	TRBD2	TRBV6-2/TRBV6-3	TGTGCCAGCAATACTGAGGGAGGGTTCCCCTACGAGCAGTACTTC	CASNTEGGFPYEQYF
few	TRBJ2-7	TRBD1	TRBV19	TGTGCCAGTAGTATAGCAGGGGGAACCGCTTCCTACGAGCAGTACTTC	CASSIAGGTASYEQYF
many	TRBJ2-1	TRBD2	TRBV6-2/TRBV6-3	TGTGCCAGCAGCGCGGGGGGAGAATACAATGAGCAGTTCTTC	CASSAGGEYNEQFF
many	TRBJ1-5	.	TRBV30	TGTGCCTGGAGTGTACTGGGGGTAGATCAGCCCCAGCATTTT	CAWSVLGVDQPQHF
.	TRBJ2-2	TRBD1	TRBV19	TGTGCCAGTAGTATGGGACAGGGGGTTATTGGAACCGGGGAGCTGTTTTTT	CASSMGQGVIGTGELFF
many	TRBJ2-7	.	TRBV28	TGTGCCAGCGGTAGGTACGAGCAGTACTTC	CASGRYEQYF
.	TRBJ2-1	.	TRBV4-3	TGCGCCAGCAGCCAAGTACCTAGCAATGAGCAGTTCTTC	CASSQVPSNEQFF
many	TRBJ2-5	.	TRBV7-2	TGTGCCAGCAGCCCTGGGGAAATGGAAGAGACCCAGTACTTC	CASSPGEMEETQYF
many	TRBJ2-5	TRBD2	TRBV7-9	TGTGCCAGCAGCCCTAGTGGCGGGAGGGATTTGGAGACCCAGTACTTC	CASSPSGGRDLETQYF
.	TRBJ2-2	.	TRBV6-5	TGTGCCAGCAGTTGCTCGACAGCCGGGGAGCTGTTTTTT	CASSCSTAGELFF
.	TRBJ2-2	.	TRBV3-1	TGTGCCAGCAGCCAAGTGGTAGCGGAGAGGACCGGGGAGCTGTTTTTT	CASSQVVAERTGELFF
many	TRBJ1-5	TRBD1	TRBV30	TGTGCCTGGACCAGACAGGGGGGTCAGCCCCAGCATTTT	CAWTRQGGQPQHF
.	TRBJ2-2	.	TRBV29-1	TGCAGCGCCACTTACCCGTATGCGGGGGAGCTGTTTTTT	CSATYPYAGELFF
many	TRBJ2-1	TRBD2	TRBV20-1	TGCAGTGCTAGTCGCGGGAGGCCCCCCTACAATGAGCAGTTCTTC	CSASRGRPPYNEQFF
.	TRBJ2-5	TRBD1	TRBV7-2	TGTGCCAACAGCCCCCAGGGACAGGGGTTTGGAGAGACCCAGTACTTC	CANSPQGQGFGETQYF